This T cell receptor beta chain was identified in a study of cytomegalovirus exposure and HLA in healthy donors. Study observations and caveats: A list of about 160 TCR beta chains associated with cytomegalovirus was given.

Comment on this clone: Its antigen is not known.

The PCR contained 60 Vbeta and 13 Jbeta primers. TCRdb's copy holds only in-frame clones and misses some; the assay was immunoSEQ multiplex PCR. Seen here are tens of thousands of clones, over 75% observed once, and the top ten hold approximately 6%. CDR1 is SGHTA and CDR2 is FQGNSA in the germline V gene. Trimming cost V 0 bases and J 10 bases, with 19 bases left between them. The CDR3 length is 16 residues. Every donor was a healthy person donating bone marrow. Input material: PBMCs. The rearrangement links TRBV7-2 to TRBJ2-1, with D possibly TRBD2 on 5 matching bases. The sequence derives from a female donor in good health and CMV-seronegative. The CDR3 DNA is TGTGCCAGCAGCTTAGCAATTTCCGGGGTATTGGGGGAGCAGTTCTTC. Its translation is CASSLAISGVLGEQFF.